The clone carrying this T cell receptor beta chain has at least ten counts. The antigen remains unidentified. This entry comes from a study of response to subunit inactivated influenza vaccine. Whole-study findings and limits: Authors suggested each seasonal influenza vaccination recruits few new T cells.

TCRdb recomputed calls from the RT-PCR reads with MiXCR, one row per CDR3 protein. This repertoire shows roughly 500,000 distinct CDR3 sequences, 15% to 20% found once; its top ten account for 2.5% to 3.5%. Germline CDR1 and CDR2: ENHRY and SYGVKD. CDR3 length equals 16 residues. The V and J ends lost 2 bases and 0 bases respectively, with 10 bases between them. Sequencing was performed on CD4+ T cells sorted from PBMCs, taken less than 30 months after vaccination. The TCR was taken from a man in his fifties or sixties who received an inactivated influenza vaccine. The J gene is TRBJ2-2, the V gene TRBV10-3, with D possibly TRBD2 on 5 matching bases. CDR3 sequence: CAISEEGPTNTGELFF. The CDR3 nucleotides are TGTGCCATCAGTGAGGAGGGCCCTACGAACACCGGGGAGCTGTTTTTT.